These 4 T cell receptor beta chains originate from one sample sequenced in a study of T cell responses to AZD1222 COVID-19 vaccine. Produced via immunoSEQ multiplex PCR; TCRdb's table is partial and in-frame only. The table includes almost 95,000 clones, approximately 81% detected once. The sequencing here drew on peripheral blood, taken 28 days after the second AZD1222 dose. These receptor sequences come from an adult who received the AZD1222 COVID-19 vaccine.

This clone was recorded only once. The gene calls are TRBV4-3 and TRBJ2-1, with D possibly being TRBD1 or TRBD2 (7 bases each). Trimming pared 0 bases from V and 7 bases from J, leaving 22 bases between. Germline lookup yields CDR1 LGHNA and CDR2 YSLEER. CDR3 length: 18 residues. CDR3 residues: CASSQDVRGGTVGNEQFF. The CDR3 coding sequence is TGCGCCAGCAGCCAAGATGTTAGGGGAGGGACAGTTGGAAATGAGCAGTTCTTC.

The chain links TRBV7-6 to TRBJ1-1; D is possibly TRBD1 (6 bases). Between the trimmed V and J ends, which lost 4 bases and 0 bases, there was a span of 12 bases. In germline, CDR1 is SGHVS, CDR2 FNYEAQ. The CDR3 spans 15 residues. The CDR3, as DNA: TGTGCCAGCAGCTCTGGACAGACCCTGAACACTGAAGCTTTCTTT. Translated: CASSSGQTLNTEAFF.

V and J are TRBV4-3 and TRBJ2-3; 7 nucleotides align to TRBD2. This CDR3 contains 18 residues. Germline CDR1 and CDR2: LGHNA and YSLEER. V gave up 1 base and J gave up 4 bases; unmatched junction bases: 14. The CDR3 is CASSQGVRSGKNADTQYF. The CDR3 DNA sequence: TGCGCCAGCAGCCAAGGGGTACGGAGCGGGAAGAACGCAGATACGCAGTATTTT.

J is TRBJ2-7 and V is TRBV4-1; 14 positions agree with TRBD2. The V gene's germline CDR1 is MGHRA and CDR2 YSYEKL. CDR3 length: 17 amino acids. V lost 0 bases to trimming and J lost 0 bases; unmatched junction nucleotides: 1. CDR3 nucleotide sequence: TGCGCCAGCAGCCAAGATGGGACTAGCGGGAGCTCCTACGAGCAGTACTTC. It translates to CASSQDGTSGSSYEQYF.